This T cell receptor beta chain was sequenced during a study of immune evolution from preneoplasia to lung adenocarcinoma. Notes on the study in general: Later-stage lesions seemingly showed higher T cell density and diversity than normal lung. Highest clonality occurred in KRAS-mutant, not EGFR-mutant or double wild-type, nodules.

This clone turned up a few times. The antigen is undetermined. Resections took place in Japan or China from 2014 to 2017. Premalignant or tumor cells were enriched by macro-dissection after pathologic assessment. V gave up 5 bases and J gave up 6 bases; unmatched junction bases: 16. The CDR3 sequence is 18 residues long. Looked up from germline, CDR1 is SGHDT and CDR2 is YYEEEE. Here immunoSEQ multiplex PCR was the method, and the copy in TCRdb shows in-frame clones only, minus some. The sample gives several thousand clones, approximately 85% of which show up once; approximately 3% is in the top ten. This TCR came from a person aged 45 to 60 with lung adenocarcinoma. The source material was FFPE invasive lung adenocarcinoma tissue. The V gene is TRBV5-6, the J gene TRBJ2-7; 14 bases fit TRBD2. This chain's CDR3 is CASSSGTSGRGRLREQYF. CDR3 nucleotide sequence: TGTGCCAGCAGTTCCGGGACTAGCGGGAGAGGGCGTCTCCGCGAGCAGTACTTC.